This T cell receptor (beta chain) was documented in a study of OX40 agonist ivuxolimab in advanced cancers. Study details: Across the patients, intravenous ivuxolimab was delivered every 2 weeks at 0.01 to 10 mg/kg.

Some clones are missing from TCRdb's copy, which holds only in-frame ones; the method was immunoSEQ multiplex PCR. The data contain 63,000 or so clones, around 88% of them singletons. CDR3 size: 14 residues. V lost 9 bases to trimming and J lost 4 bases; unmatched junction nucleotides: 6. CDR1 is LNHDA and CDR2 is SQIVND in the germline V gene (reference sequence). The timepoints at which blood was sampled were baseline, cycle 4 day 1, and cycle 7 day 1. The source was CD4+ or CD8+ T cells sorted from blood, collected in a trial of the OX40 agonist ivuxolimab. This TCR was sampled from an adult with an advanced solid tumor such as melanoma, head and neck, liver or kidney cancer. This rearrangement joins TRBV19 to TRBJ2-6, with 7 bases lining up with TRBD1. The CDR3 spells CASQGGAGANVLTF. The CDR3 coding sequence is TGTGCCAGCCAAGGGGGCGCGGGGGCCAACGTCCTGACTTTC.